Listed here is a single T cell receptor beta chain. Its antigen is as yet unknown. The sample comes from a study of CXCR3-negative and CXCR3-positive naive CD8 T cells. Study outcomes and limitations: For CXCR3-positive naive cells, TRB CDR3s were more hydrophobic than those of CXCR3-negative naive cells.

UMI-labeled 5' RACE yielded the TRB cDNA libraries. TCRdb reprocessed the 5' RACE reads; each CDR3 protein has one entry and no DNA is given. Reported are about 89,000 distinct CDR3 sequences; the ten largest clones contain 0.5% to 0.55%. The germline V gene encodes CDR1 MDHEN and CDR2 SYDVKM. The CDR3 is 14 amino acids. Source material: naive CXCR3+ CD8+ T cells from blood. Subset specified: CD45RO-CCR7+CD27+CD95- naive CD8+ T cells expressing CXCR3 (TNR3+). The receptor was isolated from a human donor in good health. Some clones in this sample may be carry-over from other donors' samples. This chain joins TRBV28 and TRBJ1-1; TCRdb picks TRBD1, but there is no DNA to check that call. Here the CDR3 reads CASSLVGGNTEAFF.